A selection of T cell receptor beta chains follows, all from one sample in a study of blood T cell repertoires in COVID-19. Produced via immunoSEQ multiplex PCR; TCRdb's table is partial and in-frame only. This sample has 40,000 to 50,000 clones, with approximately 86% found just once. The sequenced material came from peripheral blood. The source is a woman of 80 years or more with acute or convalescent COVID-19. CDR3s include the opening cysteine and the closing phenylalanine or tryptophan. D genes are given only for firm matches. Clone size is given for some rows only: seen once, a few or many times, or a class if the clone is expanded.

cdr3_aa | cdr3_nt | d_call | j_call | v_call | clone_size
CASSMRLAGGPDTQYF | TGTGCCAGCAGCATGAGACTAGCGGGGGGGCCAGATACGCAGTATTTT | TRBD2 | TRBJ2-3 | TRBV7-2 | -
CASSYSETGYTF | TGTGCCAGCAGTTACTCGGAGACGGGCTACACCTTC | - | TRBJ1-2 | TRBV6-6 | -
CASSLVVNTEAFF | TGTGCCAGCAGCTTAGTAGTGAACACTGAAGCTTTCTTT | - | TRBJ1-1 | TRBV7-2 | -
CASSSRGGDTQYF | TGTGCCAGCAGCTCGCGGGGGGGAGATACGCAGTATTTT | TRBD2 | TRBJ2-3 | TRBV7-8 | -
CASSEGTGLETQYF | TGCGCCAGCAGTGAGGGGACAGGGCTGGAGACCCAGTACTTC | TRBD1 | TRBJ2-5 | TRBV10-1 | -
CASGLGANNEQFF | TGTGCCAGCGGGCTAGGGGCCAACAATGAGCAGTTCTTC | - | TRBJ2-1 | TRBV5-4 | -
CASSLAGDTGELFF | TGTGCCAGCAGCTTAGCGGGAGACACCGGGGAGCTGTTTTTT | - | TRBJ2-2 | TRBV7-9 | -
CAISEFGQGADNSPLHF | TGTGCCATCAGTGAGTTTGGACAGGGGGCTGATAATTCACCCCTCCACTTT | TRBD1 | TRBJ1-6 | TRBV10-3 | -
CASSSNRGTEAFF | TGTGCCAGCAGTTCCAACAGGGGAACTGAAGCTTTCTTT | TRBD1 | TRBJ1-1 | TRBV12-3/TRBV12-4 | -
CASSLLSIRGNTIYF | TGTGCCAGCAGCTTGTTAAGTATTCGGGGAAACACCATATATTTT | - | TRBJ1-3 | TRBV5-5 | few
CASSLEAGANTGELFF | TGTGCCAGCAGCTTAGAGGCGGGCGCGAACACCGGGGAGCTGTTTTTT | - | TRBJ2-2 | TRBV7-9 | -
CASSLNGGNTGELFF | TGCGCCAGCAGCTTGAACGGGGGAAATACCGGGGAGCTGTTTTTT | - | TRBJ2-2 | TRBV5-1 | -
CASSVAGKAGNTIYF | TGTGCCAGTAGTGTGGCAGGGAAGGCTGGAAACACCATATATTTT | - | TRBJ1-3 | TRBV19 | -
CAWNSGLGGYTF | TGTGCCTGGAACTCAGGGTTGGGCGGCTACACCTTC | - | TRBJ1-2 | TRBV30 | -
CASSVSGSNTGELFF | TGTGCCAGCAGCGTGTCCGGGTCGAACACCGGGGAGCTGTTTTTT | - | TRBJ2-2 | TRBV9 | -
CASSLDGQNQPQHF | TGTGCCAGCAGCTTGGACGGACAAAATCAGCCCCAGCATTTT | - | TRBJ1-5 | TRBV5-8 | -
CASSLDRVNTEAFF | TGTGCCAGCAGCTTAGACAGGGTGAACACTGAAGCTTTCTTT | - | TRBJ1-1 | TRBV7-8 | medium-sized
CASSWGTGRSEQYF | TGCGCCAGCAGCTGGGGGACAGGGAGGAGCGAGCAGTACTTC | TRBD1 | TRBJ2-7 | TRBV5-1 | -
CASSSVQGINTEAFF | TGCGCCAGCAGCTCTGTACAGGGTATTAACACTGAAGCTTTCTTT | - | TRBJ1-1 | TRBV10-2 | -
CASSSRLAGGPMAKNIQYF | TGTGCCAGCAGCTCTCGACTAGCGGGGGGGCCTATGGCCAAAAACATTCAGTACTTC | TRBD2 | TRBJ2-4 | TRBV7-2 | -
CASSQRGLGTDTQYF | TGTGCCAGCAGTCAACGAGGACTAGGGACAGATACGCAGTATTTT | TRBD2 | TRBJ2-3 | TRBV2 | -
CASSTRGQNTIYF | TGTGCCAGTAGTACCCGAGGACAAAACACCATATATTTT | - | TRBJ1-3 | TRBV19 | -
CASSYSPSMAGELFF | TGTGCCAGCAGTTACTCGCCTAGCATGGCCGGGGAGCTGTTTTTT | - | TRBJ2-2 | TRBV6-5 | -
CASSRGLCTDTQYF | TGCGCCAGCAGTCGGGGACTCTGCACAGATACGCAGTATTTT | - | TRBJ2-3 | TRBV23-1 | few
CASREGQVVYGYTF | TGTGCCAGTAGGGAAGGACAGGTGGTCTATGGCTACACCTTC | TRBD1 | TRBJ1-2 | TRBV19 | -
CAWSSGVSGYTF | TGTGCCTGGAGCAGCGGGGTCTCTGGCTACACCTTC | - | TRBJ1-2 | TRBV30 | -
CASSQGGLAALGYF | TGTGCCAGCAGCCAAGGGGGACTAGCGGCCCTCGGCTACTTC | TRBD2 | TRBJ2-7 | TRBV3-1/TRBV3-2 | -
CASSLGGGAPYEQYF | TGTGCCAGCAGCTTAGGCGGAGGGGCCCCCTACGAGCAGTACTTC | - | TRBJ2-7 | TRBV7-8 | -
CATSAGGAGSGDQYF | TGTGCCACCAGTGCTGGGGGAGCGGGGTCGGGAGACCAGTACTTC | TRBD2 | TRBJ2-5 | TRBV24-1 | -
CASSYDRQGPYEQYF | TGTGCCAGCAGTTACGACAGACAGGGCCCCTACGAGCAGTACTTC | TRBD1 | TRBJ2-7 | TRBV6-6 | -
CASTSGGAETQYF | TGCGCCAGTACTTCAGGGGGCGCAGAGACCCAGTACTTC | TRBD1 | TRBJ2-5 | TRBV5-1 | -
CASSPGSPSGQPQHF | TGTGCCAGCAGCCCGGGGAGCCCGTCGGGTCAGCCCCAGCATTTT | - | TRBJ1-5 | TRBV4-2 | -
CASSLNRGIGELFF | TGTGCCAGCAGCTTAAACAGGGGGATCGGGGAGCTGTTTTTT | TRBD1 | TRBJ2-2 | TRBV7-2 | once
CASSVGQPMNTEAFF | TGCGCCAGCAGCGTAGGACAGCCGATGAACACTGAAGCTTTCTTT | - | TRBJ1-1 | TRBV5-1 | -
CASSNSHRDRAKNIQYF | TGTGCCAGTAGTAACTCGCACCGGGACAGAGCCAAAAACATTCAGTACTTC | TRBD1 | TRBJ2-4 | TRBV19 | once
CASSLRRADTQYF | TGTGCCAGCAGCTTAAGGAGGGCCGATACGCAGTATTTT | - | TRBJ2-3 | TRBV7-2 | -
CASSAGQGGADTQYF | TGTGCCAGCAGCGCCGGACAGGGGGGAGCAGATACGCAGTATTTT | TRBD1 | TRBJ2-3 | TRBV7-6 | -
CASSDIRATGGNGYTF | TGTGCCAGTAGCGACATACGGGCGACAGGGGGCAATGGCTACACCTTC | TRBD1 | TRBJ1-2 | TRBV19 | -
CASSPRRQGPRSNQPQHF | TGTGCCAGCAGTCCGAGGAGACAGGGGCCCCGGAGCAATCAGCCCCAGCATTTT | TRBD1 | TRBJ1-5 | TRBV6-6 | -
CASSIQGAFSYEQYF | TGTGCCAGTAGTATACAGGGGGCGTTCTCCTACGAGCAGTACTTC | TRBD1 | TRBJ2-7 | TRBV19 | -
CAWKGEGGNQPQHF | TGTGCCTGGAAGGGCGAGGGCGGCAATCAGCCCCAGCATTTT | - | TRBJ1-5 | TRBV30 | -